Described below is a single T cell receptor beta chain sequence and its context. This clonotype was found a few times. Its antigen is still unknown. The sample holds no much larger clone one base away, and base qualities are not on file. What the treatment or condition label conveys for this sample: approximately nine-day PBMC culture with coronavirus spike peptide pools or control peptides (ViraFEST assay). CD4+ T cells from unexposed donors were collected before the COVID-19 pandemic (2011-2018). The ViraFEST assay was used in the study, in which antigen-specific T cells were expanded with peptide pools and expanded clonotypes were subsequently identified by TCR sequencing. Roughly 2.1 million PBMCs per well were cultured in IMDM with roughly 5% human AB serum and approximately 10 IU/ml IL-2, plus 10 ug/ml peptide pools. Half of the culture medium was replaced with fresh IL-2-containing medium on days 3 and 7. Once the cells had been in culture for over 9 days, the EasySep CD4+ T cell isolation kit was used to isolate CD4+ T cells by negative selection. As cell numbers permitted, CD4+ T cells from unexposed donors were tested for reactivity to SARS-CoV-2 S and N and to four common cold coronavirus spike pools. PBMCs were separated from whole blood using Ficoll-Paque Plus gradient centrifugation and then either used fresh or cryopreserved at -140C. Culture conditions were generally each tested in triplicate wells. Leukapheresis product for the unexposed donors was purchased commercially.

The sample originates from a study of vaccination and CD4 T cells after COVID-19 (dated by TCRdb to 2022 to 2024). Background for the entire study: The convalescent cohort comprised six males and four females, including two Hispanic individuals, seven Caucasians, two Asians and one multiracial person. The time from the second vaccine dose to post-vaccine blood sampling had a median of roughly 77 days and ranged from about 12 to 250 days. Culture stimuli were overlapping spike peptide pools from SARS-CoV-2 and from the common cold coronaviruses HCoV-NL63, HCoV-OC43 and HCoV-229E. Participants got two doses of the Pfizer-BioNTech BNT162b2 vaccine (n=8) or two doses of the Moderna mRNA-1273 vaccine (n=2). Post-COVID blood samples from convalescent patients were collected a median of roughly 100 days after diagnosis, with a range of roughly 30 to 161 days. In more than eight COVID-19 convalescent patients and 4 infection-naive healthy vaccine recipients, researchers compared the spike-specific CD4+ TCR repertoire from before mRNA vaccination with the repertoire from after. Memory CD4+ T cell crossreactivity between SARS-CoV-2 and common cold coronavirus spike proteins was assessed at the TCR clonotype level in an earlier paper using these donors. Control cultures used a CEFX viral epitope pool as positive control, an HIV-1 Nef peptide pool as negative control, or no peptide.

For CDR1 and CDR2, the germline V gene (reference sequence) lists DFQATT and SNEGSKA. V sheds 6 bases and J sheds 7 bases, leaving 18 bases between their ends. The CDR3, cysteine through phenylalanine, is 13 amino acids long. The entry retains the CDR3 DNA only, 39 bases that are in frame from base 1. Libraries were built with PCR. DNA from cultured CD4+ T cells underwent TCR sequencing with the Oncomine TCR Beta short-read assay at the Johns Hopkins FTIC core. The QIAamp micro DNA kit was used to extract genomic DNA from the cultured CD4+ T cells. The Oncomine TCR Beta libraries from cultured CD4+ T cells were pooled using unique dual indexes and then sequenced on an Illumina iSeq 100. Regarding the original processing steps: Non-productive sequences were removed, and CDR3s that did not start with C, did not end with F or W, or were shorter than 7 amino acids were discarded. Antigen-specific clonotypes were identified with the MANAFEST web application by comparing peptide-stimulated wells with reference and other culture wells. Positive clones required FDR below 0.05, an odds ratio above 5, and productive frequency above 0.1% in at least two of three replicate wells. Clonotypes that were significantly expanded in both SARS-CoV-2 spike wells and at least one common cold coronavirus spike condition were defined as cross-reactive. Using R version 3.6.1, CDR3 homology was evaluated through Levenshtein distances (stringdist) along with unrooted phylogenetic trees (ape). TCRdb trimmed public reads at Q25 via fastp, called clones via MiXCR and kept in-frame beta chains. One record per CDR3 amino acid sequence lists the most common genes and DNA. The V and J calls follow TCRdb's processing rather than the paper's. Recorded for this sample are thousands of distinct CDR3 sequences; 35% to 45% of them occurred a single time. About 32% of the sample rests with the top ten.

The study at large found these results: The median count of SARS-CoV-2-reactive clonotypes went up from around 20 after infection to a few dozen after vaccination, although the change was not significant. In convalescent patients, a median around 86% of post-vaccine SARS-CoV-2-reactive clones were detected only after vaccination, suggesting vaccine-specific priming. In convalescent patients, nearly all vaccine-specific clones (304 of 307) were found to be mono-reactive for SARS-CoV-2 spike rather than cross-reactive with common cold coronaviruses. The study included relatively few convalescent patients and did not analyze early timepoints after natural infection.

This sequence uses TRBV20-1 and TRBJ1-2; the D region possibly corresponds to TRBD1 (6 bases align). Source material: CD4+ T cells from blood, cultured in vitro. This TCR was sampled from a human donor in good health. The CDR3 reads CSAPENGQFGYTF. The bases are TGCAGTGCCCCGGAGAATGGACAGTTTGGCTACACCTTC.